One and the same sample provided the 25 T cell receptor beta chains below, sequenced in a study of blood T cells in healthy people across ages. The authors ran a second PCR of roughly 7 to 11 cycles using a sample-barcoded 5' primer and a J-beta primer mix. A single record per CDR3 protein comes from TCRdb applying MiXCR to the 5' RACE reads. The table shows about 580,000 distinct CDR3 sequences, with around 50% occurring only once. Sequences were obtained from blood. The receptors come from a man older than 75 in good health.

Only a few counts were recorded for this clonotype. The chain employs TRBV29-1 and TRBJ2-7; D possibly corresponds to TRBD2 (5 bases). The better agreement between TRBJ2-5 and the DNA end casts doubt on the J call. The length of the CDR3 is 10 residues. Germline values: CDR1 SQVTM, CDR2 ANQGSEA. The CDR3 DNA reads as TGCAGCGCCCAGCGGGAGACCCAGTACTTC. Amino acid sequence: CSAQRETQYF.

The chain links TRBV9 to TRBJ1-1; D call uncertain. This CDR3 contains 14 residues. In germline, CDR1 is SGDLS, CDR2 YYNGEE. Between the trimmed V and J ends, which lost 0 bases and 7 bases, there was a span of 13 bases. The DNA of the CDR3 is TGTGCCAGCAGCGTAGATGCGGGGAGAGGTGAAGCTTTCTTT. It encodes CASSVDAGRGEAFF. The variable domain in full, with the rest retrieved from reference TRBV9 and TRBJ1-1, is DSGVTQTPKHLITATGQRVTLRCSPRSGDLSVYWYQQSLDQGLQFLIQYYNGEERAKGNILERFSAQQFPDLHSELNLSSLELGDSALYFCASSVDAGRGEAFFGQGTRLTVV.

The chain has TRBV7-2 and TRBJ2-7; TRBD1 is a possible D gene (5 bases). The CDR3 loop spans 13 amino acids. Germline CDR1 SGHTA, CDR2 FQGNSA. V lost 4 bases, J lost 6 bases, and 13 bases lay in between. In DNA form, the CDR3 reads TGTGCCAGCAGCTCACAGGTGGGGCTCGAGCAGTACTTC. Translating gives CASSSQVGLEQYF.

Details on this clonotype: One end of the junction varies from germline; a read error may be responsible. This sequence joins TRBV18 and TRBJ2-5, with TRBD2 matching 11 bases. CDR1 and CDR2 (germline): KGHSH, LQKENI. There are 18 residues in the CDR3. The CDR3 region is CASSPSTSGTTTQETQYF. CDR3 nucleotide sequence: TGTGCCAGTTCACCTTCGACTAGCGGGACCACCACCCAAGAGACCCAGTACTTC.

V usage is TRBV21-1 and J usage is TRBJ2-4; the table calls TRBD2, which could not be checked here. The J call may be faulty, since TRBJ2-5 better matches the DNA end. TRBV21-1 is reported as a pseudogene. The CDR3 length is 16 residues. CDR3: CASSTFPTPSQETQYF. The CDR3 region has the DNA TGTGCCAGCAGCACCTTTCCGACGCCTTCCCAAGAGACCCAGTACTTC.

This clonotype appeared a few times. This chain uses TRBV4-3 with TRBJ1-6, with 10 bases identical to TRBD1. V was pared by 1 base and J by 4 bases, with 10 bases of the junction left unmatched. Germline V gene sequence: CDR1 LGHNA, CDR2 YSLEER. The CDR3 has 19 amino acids. CDR3 amino acids: CASSQGTRDRGNYNSPLHF. CDR3 coding DNA: TGCGCCAGCAGCCAAGGAACCCGGGACAGGGGCAATTATAATTCACCCCTCCACTTT.

This clonotype was picked up many times. The V call is TRBV6-5, the J call TRBJ2-7; D tentatively fits TRBD1 or TRBD2 (5 bases each). Germline CDR1 MNHEY, CDR2 SVGAGI. V was pared by 8 bases and J by 5 bases, with 16 bases between. The CDR3 runs to 13 residues. The CDR3 sequence is CASGLGDFDEQYF. The CDR3 nucleotides read TGTGCCAGCGGCTTGGGGGATTTCGACGAGCAGTACTTC.

In this sample, this clonotype turned up a few times. This chain joins TRBV7-2 and TRBJ2-3, with D unresolved. V was cut by 5 bases and J by 2 bases, with 14 bases left in between. Germline-derived CDR1 and CDR2 are SGHTA and FQGNSA. This CDR3 is built from 15 residues. CDR3 protein: CASSAQTGVTDTQYF. The DNA for the CDR3 is TGTGCCAGCAGCGCGCAAACGGGCGTCACAGATACGCAGTATTTT.

V is TRBV5-5 and J is TRBJ2-2; D not certain. Germline lookup yields CDR1 SGHKS and CDR2 YYEKEE (reference sequence). Trimming left V 0 bases short and J 1 base short, with 7 bases between. The CDR3 extends over 15 amino acids. CDR3 protein: CASSLGPMNTGELFF. In nucleotides, the CDR3 is TGTGCCAGCAGCTTGGGACCGATGAACACCGGGGAGCTGTTTTTT.

V is TRBV10-3 and J is TRBJ1-2; TRBD1 might be the D (6 bases). The V gene lost 5 bases and the J gene lost 8 bases, with 18 bases spanning the gap. CDR3 length: 14 amino acids. Germline-derived CDR1 and CDR2 are ENHRY and SYGVKD. In DNA, the CDR3 is TGTGCCATCAGTCAGGGGACGGGTAACAAGGGCTACACCTTC. Protein sequence: CAISQGTGNKGYTF.

This clonotype appeared a single time. The chain combines TRBV20-1 with TRBJ2-7, with a tentative D call TRBD1 (5 bases). Deletions cut 1 base from V and 0 bases from J, with 13 bases between. Germline V CDR1 and CDR2: DFQATT, SNEGSKA (reference sequence). This CDR3 contains 15 residues. The CDR3 loop is CSARARGASSYEQYF. The DNA for the CDR3 is TGCAGTGCTAGAGCGCGTGGGGCCAGCTCCTACGAGCAGTACTTC.

The rearrangement uses TRBV6-6 and TRBJ1-1; 8 bases are a match to TRBD1. Trimming removed 5 bases from V and 0 bases from J; junction bases left unmatched: 11. CDR1 is MNHNY, CDR2 SVGAGI, per germline (reference sequence). The CDR3 consists of 17 residues. The CDR3 sequence is CASSPQGAGFMNTEAFF. The CDR3 bases are TGTGCCAGCAGTCCCCAGGGGGCGGGATTCATGAACACTGAAGCTTTCTTT.

The genes are TRBV5-1 and TRBJ2-1, with 11 bases fitting TRBD1. Germline values: CDR1 SGHRS, CDR2 YFSETQ. The CDR3 length is 15 residues. V lost 4 bases and J lost 9; bases outside the gene matches: 9. The CDR3 is CASSPGQGVLGEQFF. As DNA, the CDR3 is TGCGCCAGCAGCCCGGGACAGGGGGTTTTAGGTGAGCAGTTCTTC.

The rearrangement joins TRBV20-1 to TRBJ2-1, with D hard to call. Germline values: CDR1 DFQATT, CDR2 SNEGSKA (reference sequence). This CDR3 is built from 13 residues. Trimming removed 1 base at V and 9 bases at J, with 13 bases between. CDR3 nucleotides: TGCAGTGCTAGAGGAAACTACGATAGTGAGCAGTTCTTC. This codes for CSARGNYDSEQFF.

The rearrangement joins TRBV9 to TRBJ1-5, with D uncertain. The CDR3 length is 14 residues. Looked up from germline, CDR1 is SGDLS and CDR2 is YYNGEE. Trimming took off 0 bases at V and 1 base at J, with 5 bases between the two ends. The chain's CDR3 is CASSVDDSNQPQHF. Here the CDR3 DNA reads TGTGCCAGCAGCGTAGATGACAGCAATCAGCCCCAGCATTTT.

This clonotype turned up a few times. The rearrangement links TRBV7-2 to TRBJ2-7; TRBD1 aligns across 7 bases. The length of the CDR3 is 15 residues. Germline V CDR1 and CDR2: SGHTA, FQGNSA. Unmatched junction bases numbered 5, after V lost 1 base and J lost 2 bases. The CDR3 region has the DNA TGTGCCAGCAGCTTAGGTGTGGGGACAGCCTACGAGCAGTACTTC. It translates to CASSLGVGTAYEQYF.

This rearrangement joins TRBV6-2 or TRBV6-3 to TRBJ2-3; 7 positions agree with TRBD1. The junction had 8 bases not matched to a gene; V was cut back by 7 bases and J by 1 base. The CDR3 runs 15 residues. Germline V gives CDR1 MNHEY, CDR2 SVGEGT. CDR3 bases: TGTGCCAGCACCCAGGGGACAGCGGGCACAGATACGCAGTATTTT. It specifies CASTQGTAGTDTQYF.

V is TRBV7-2 and J is TRBJ2-7; TRBD2 agrees at 8 bases. The CDR3 spans 14 residues. Germline-derived CDR1 and CDR2 are SGHTA and FQGNSA. Losses at the gene ends were 4 bases for V and 2 bases for J; bases not matched to a gene: 4. Here the CDR3 DNA reads TGTGCCAGCAGCTCCGCGCGGGGGGCCTACGAGCAGTACTTC. This gives the protein CASSSARGAYEQYF.

In its sample, this clonotype was seen many times. V and J are TRBV7-9 and TRBJ2-1, with 7 positions matching TRBD1. The CDR3 covers 14 residues. The germline V gene has CDR1 SEHNR and CDR2 FQNEAQ (reference sequence). Trimming removed 1 base from V and 9 bases from J; junction bases left unmatched: 6. In nucleotides, the CDR3 is TGTGCCAGCAGCTTAGTAGTACAGGGGACTGAGCAGTTCTTC. This encodes CASSLVVQGTEQFF.

The V call is TRBV9, the J call TRBJ2-1; 10 bases fit TRBD2. The CDR3 is 16 residues long. The V segment lost 3 bases and the J segment 3 bases; nucleotides outside the gene matches: 6. Germline assignment: CDR1 SGDLS and CDR2 YYNGEE. The CDR3 reads CASSGTSGGHYNEQFF. CDR3 bases: TGTGCCAGCAGCGGGACTAGCGGCGGACACTACAATGAGCAGTTCTTC. The variable domain in full, with the rest retrieved from reference TRBV9 and TRBJ2-1, is DSGVTQTPKHLITATGQRVTLRCSPRSGDLSVYWYQQSLDQGLQFLIQYYNGEERAKGNILERFSAQQFPDLHSELNLSSLELGDSALYFCASSGTSGGHYNEQFFGPGTRLTVL.

The V gene is TRBV28, the J gene TRBJ1-1, with a weak D call TRBD1 (6 bases). CDR1 is MDHEN, CDR2 SYDVKM, per germline. V gave up 5 bases and J gave up 7 bases, with 14 bases separating them. CDR3 length equals 13 residues. The CDR3 region has the DNA TGTGCCAGCAGTGACCCGGGGGGCAGTGAAGCTTTCTTT. It encodes CASSDPGGSEAFF.

This clonotype has ten or more counts. This chain's CDR3 is CASSIDRWDSPLHF. In nucleotides, the CDR3 is TGTGCCAGCAGCATTGACAGATGGGATTCACCCCTCCACTTT. The rearrangement uses TRBV6-6 and TRBJ1-6; D perhaps matches TRBD1 (5 bases). V was shortened by 6 bases and J by 8 bases, with 14 bases between the two germline ends. Germline V gene data show CDR1 as MNHNY and CDR2 as SVGAGI (reference sequence). CDR3 length equals 14 residues.

Comments on this clonotype: This may stem from a read error, because a much larger clone lies one nucleotide away. This rearrangement joins TRBV6-1 to TRBJ2-6; no reliable D call. This CDR3 is 13 amino acids long. From germline, CDR1 is MNHNS and CDR2 SASEGT. V lost 8 bases to trimming and J lost 2 bases, with 7 bases between them. CDR3: CASGGAGANVLTF. CDR3 sequence (DNA): TGTGCCAGCGGTGGAGCTGGGGCCAACGTCCTGACTTTC.

This clonotype was seen only once. At one end the junction does not follow the germline gene, possibly because of a read error. V is TRBV10-3 and J is TRBJ2-6; unclear D gene. Germline V gene lookup returns CDR1 ENHRY and CDR2 SYGVKD. The CDR3 has 14 amino acids. The CDR3 loop reads CAISESDAANVPTF. In nucleotides, the CDR3 is TGTGCCATCAGTGAGTCCGACGCCGCCAACGTCCCGACTTTC.

This clonotype came up a few times. A single base separates this from a much larger clone, so it may be a read error. This rearrangement joins TRBV6-5 to TRBJ2-7; maybe TRBD2 (6 bases). Germline loops: CDR1 MNHEY, CDR2 SVGAGI. CDR3 size: 16 residues. V was cut by 0 bases and J by 7 bases, with 19 bases left in between. CDR3 sequence reads: CASSYSTEGRSNEQYF. In DNA, the CDR3 is TGTGCCAGCAGTTACTCCACGGAGGGCCGGAGCAATGAGCAGTACTTC.